This is a list of T cell receptor beta chains from one sample in a study of OX40 agonist ivuxolimab in advanced cancers. The table came from immunoSEQ multiplex PCR; TCRdb's copy has only in-frame clones and leaves some out. This table holds about 93,000 clones, roughly nine tenths found once. Material: CD4+ or CD8+ T cells sorted from blood, obtained in a trial of the OX40 agonist ivuxolimab. Receptor source: an adult with an advanced solid tumor such as melanoma, head and neck, liver or kidney cancer. Each CDR3 is given with its conserved first and last residue. Fields, in order: clone size, D gene, V gene, J gene, CDR3 protein, CDR3 DNA. A D gene is named only where the DNA matches it firmly. Not all rows give a size; the values are once, few, many and, for expanded clones, a class.

>-|TRBD1|TRBV19|TRBJ2-2
CASKGQGDGELFF
TGTGCCAGTAAGGGGCAGGGGGACGGGGAGCTGTTTTTT
>-|-|TRBV5-4|TRBJ2-6
CASRPGLRGESSGANVLTF
TGTGCCAGCAGGCCAGGTTTGAGGGGGGAGAGCTCTGGGGCCAACGTCCTGACTTTC
>few|-|TRBV7-9|TRBJ2-7
CASSLTPVGEQYF
TGTGCCAGCTCCTTGACCCCCGTCGGGGAGCAGTACTTC
>-|-|TRBV11-3|TRBJ2-3
CASSSGERTDTQYF
TGTGCCAGCAGCTCCGGGGAGCGAACAGATACGCAGTATTTT
>-|-|TRBV15|TRBJ1-2
CATSRDLAGDGGYTF
TGTGCCACCAGCAGAGACCTCGCAGGGGACGGCGGCTACACCTTC
>few|-|TRBV25-1|TRBJ1-2
CASSVSRNYGYTF
TGTGCCAGCAGTGTGAGCAGGAACTATGGCTACACCTTC
>-|-|TRBV6-5|TRBJ2-5
CASMRTGGLGETQYF
TGTGCCAGCATGAGAACAGGGGGACTAGGAGAGACCCAGTACTTC
>-|-|TRBV18|TRBJ1-2
CASSPPEGLGYGYTF
TGTGCCAGCTCACCACCGGAAGGCCTCGGTTATGGCTACACCTTC
>-|TRBD2|TRBV7-9|TRBJ2-7
CASNSVAGGGYEQYF
TGTGCCAGCAACTCCGTAGCGGGGGGTGGGTACGAGCAGTACTTC
>few|-|TRBV19|TRBJ1-1
CASSRVPNTEAFF
TGTGCCAGTAGTAGGGTCCCGAACACTGAAGCTTTCTTT
>-|-|TRBV21-1|TRBJ2-7
CASSKCRWRDSSYEQYF
TGTGCCAGCAGCAAATGCCGGTGGAGGGACAGCTCCTACGAGCAGTACTTC
>-|-|TRBV7-7|TRBJ2-3
CASSFSGQGTDTQYF
TGTGCTAGCAGCTTTAGCGGACAGGGCACAGATACGCAGTATTTT
>once|TRBD2|TRBV4-2|TRBJ2-1
CASSQLGTSGDNEQFF
TGTGCCAGCAGCCAACTCGGGACTAGCGGAGATAATGAGCAGTTCTTC
>few|-|TRBV4-1|TRBJ2-3
CASSRTGWSDTQYF
TGCGCCAGCAGCCGGACGGGTTGGTCAGATACGCAGTATTTT
>-|TRBD1|TRBV11-2|TRBJ2-7
CASSSGGAGSEQYF
TGTGCCAGCAGCTCAGGGGGCGCCGGGTCCGAGCAGTACTTC
>-|-|TRBV30|TRBJ2-1
CAWSAGSDNEQFF
TGTGCCTGGAGTGCCGGATCCGACAATGAGCAGTTCTTC
>few|-|TRBV30|TRBJ1-1
CAWIATEAFF
TGTGCCTGGATAGCCACTGAAGCTTTCTTT
>-|TRBD1|TRBV5-1|TRBJ2-5
CASSPGTGQETQYF
TGCGCCAGCAGCCCCGGGACAGGCCAAGAGACCCAGTACTTC
>-|-|TRBV5-1|TRBJ2-7
CASSPGLYEQYF
TGCGCCAGCAGCCCGGGACTTTACGAGCAGTACTTC
>-|-|TRBV27|TRBJ1-1
CASSISGQPEAFF
TGTGCCAGCAGTATATCAGGGCAGCCTGAAGCTTTCTTT
>-|TRBD1|TRBV4-2|TRBJ2-1
CASSQESGQGWYNEQFF
TGTGCCAGCAGCCAAGAGTCAGGACAGGGATGGTACAATGAGCAGTTCTTC
>-|-|TRBV11-3|TRBJ2-2
CASNEDLNTGELFF
TGTGCCAGCAACGAAGACTTAAACACCGGGGAGCTGTTTTTT